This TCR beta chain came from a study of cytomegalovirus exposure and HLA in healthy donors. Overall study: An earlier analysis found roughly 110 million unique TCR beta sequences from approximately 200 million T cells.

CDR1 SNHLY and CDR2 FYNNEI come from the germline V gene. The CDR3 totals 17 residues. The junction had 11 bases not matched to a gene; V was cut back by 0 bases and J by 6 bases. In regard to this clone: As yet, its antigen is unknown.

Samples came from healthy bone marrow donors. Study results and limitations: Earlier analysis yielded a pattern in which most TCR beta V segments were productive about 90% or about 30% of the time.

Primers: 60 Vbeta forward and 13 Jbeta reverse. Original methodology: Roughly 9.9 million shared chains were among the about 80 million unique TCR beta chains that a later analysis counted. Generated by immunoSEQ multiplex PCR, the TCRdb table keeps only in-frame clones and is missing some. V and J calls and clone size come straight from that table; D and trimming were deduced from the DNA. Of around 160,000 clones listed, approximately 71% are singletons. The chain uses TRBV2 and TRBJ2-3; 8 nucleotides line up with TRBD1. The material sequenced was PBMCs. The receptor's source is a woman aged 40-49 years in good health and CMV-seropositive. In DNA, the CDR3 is TGTGCCAGCAGTGAAGCGCGCGGACAGGGAGTCCGGGATACGCAGTATTTT. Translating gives CASSEARGQGVRDTQYF.